The 17 T cell receptor beta chains listed next were all sequenced from one sample in a study of blood T cell dynamics during melanoma immunotherapy. Produced via immunoSEQ multiplex PCR; TCRdb's table is partial and in-frame only. Among more than 13,000 clones listed, 92% were seen once. Time point given: week 3, after first cycle of checkpoint inhibitor. This specimen was blood, taken from a patient treated with checkpoint blockade. Receptor source: a human donor with melanoma.

The rearrangement joins TRBV6-6 to TRBJ1-5, with no clear D. The germline V gene encodes CDR1 MNHNY and CDR2 SVGAGI (reference sequence). This CDR3 has 16 amino acids. Deletions cut 2 bases from V and 2 bases from J, with 13 bases between. This CDR3 is CASSYDRVGGNQPQHF. For the CDR3, the DNA is TGTGCCAGCAGTTACGATAGGGTTGGGGGCAATCAGCCCCAGCATTTT.

The chain employs TRBV5-1 and TRBJ2-3; D possibly corresponds to TRBD1 (6 bases). The germline V and J ends were trimmed by 4 bases and 4 bases, with 22 bases remaining between them. There are 17 residues in the CDR3. The germline CDR1 and CDR2 sequences are SGHRS and YFSETQ. CDR3 nucleotides: TGCGCCAGCAGCACAATGCCCGACAGGCGGAGTCCAGATACGCAGTATTTT. This sequence encodes CASSTMPDRRSPDTQYF.

The gene calls are TRBV2 and TRBJ2-2, with D possibly matching TRBD2 (7 bases). The CDR3 totals 15 residues. CDR1 SNHLY and CDR2 FYNNEI come from the germline V gene. Trimming took 6 bases from V and 7 from J, leaving 18 bases between them. The CDR3 loop is CASSAGGLVGGELFF. The CDR3 bases are TGTGCCAGCAGCGCCGGGGGGCTGGTCGGCGGGGAGCTGTTTTTT.

The gene calls are TRBV5-1 and TRBJ2-1; TRBD2 matches 9 bases. Trimming cost V 0 bases and J 2 bases; bases outside gene matches: 3. The germline CDR1 and CDR2 sequences are SGHRS and YFSETQ. This CDR3 comprises 16 residues. CDR3 coding DNA: TGCGCCAGCAGCTTGGAACTAGCGGGCCCCTACAATGAGCAGTTCTTC. Protein product: CASSLELAGPYNEQFF.

This chain joins TRBV18 and TRBJ1-4; TRBD1 aligns across 9 bases. V shed 6 bases and J 7 bases; nucleotides not matched to a gene: 3. The CDR3 consists of 13 residues. CDR1 KGHSH and CDR2 LQKENI come from the germline V gene. CDR3 nucleotide sequence: TGTGCCAGCTCGACAGGGGGGATTGAAAAACTGTTTTTT. It encodes CASSTGGIEKLFF.

The rearrangement joins TRBV5-1 to TRBJ2-7; maybe TRBD2 (6 bases). The CDR3 is 15 amino acids. V was trimmed by 0 bases and J by 0 bases, leaving 10 bases between them. Germline values: CDR1 SGHRS, CDR2 YFSETQ. The CDR3 loop is CASSLDLASSYEQYF. CDR3 DNA sequence: TGCGCCAGCAGCTTGGATCTAGCGAGCTCCTACGAGCAGTACTTC.

The chain recombines TRBV6-1 with TRBJ1-1; D gene uncertain. Germline V gene data show CDR1 as MNHNS and CDR2 as SASEGT. The V end was cut by 4 bases, the J end by 5 bases, with 11 bases between. CDR3 length: 13 amino acids. The CDR3 DNA follows: TGTGCCAGCAGTGGTTGGACTCTAACTGAAGCTTTCTTT. Translated: CASSGWTLTEAFF.

This clone has only one observation. This chain links TRBV5-1 with TRBJ2-1; D is perhaps TRBD2 (7 bases). V was trimmed by 3 bases and J by 4 bases, leaving 14 bases between them. CDR3 length equals 15 residues. CDR1 SGHRS and CDR2 YFSETQ come from the germline V gene. CDR3 residues: CASSSEGGRYNEQFF. Written as DNA, the CDR3 is TGCGCCAGCAGCTCGGAGGGGGGGCGGTACAATGAGCAGTTCTTC.

V usage is TRBV9 and J usage is TRBJ2-3; unclear D gene. The CDR3 has 15 residues. V lost 0 bases to trimming and J lost 2 bases, with 10 bases between them. Looked up from germline, CDR1 is SGDLS and CDR2 is YYNGEE. CDR3 in DNA: TGTGCCAGCAGCGTAGGACCAGCCACCACAGATACGCAGTATTTT. Its protein product is CASSVGPATTDTQYF. The variable domain in full, completed from reference TRBV9 and TRBJ2-3, reads DSGVTQTPKHLITATGQRVTLRCSPRSGDLSVYWYQQSLDQGLQFLIQYYNGEERAKGNILERFSAQQFPDLHSELNLSSLELGDSALYFCASSVGPATTDTQYFGPGTRLTVL.

V and J are TRBV30 and TRBJ2-7; no clear D. The germline V and J ends were trimmed by 0 bases and 4 bases, with 7 bases remaining between them. The V gene's germline CDR1 is GTSNPN and CDR2 SVGIG (reference sequence). This CDR3 spans 12 amino acids. CDR3 residues: CAWSVTKYEQYF. The CDR3 DNA sequence: TGTGCCTGGAGTGTAACTAAATACGAGCAGTACTTC.

The chain is built from TRBV10-1 and TRBJ2-3; TRBD1 is a possible D gene (5 bases). The V and J ends lost 8 bases and 11 bases respectively, with 14 bases between them. Looked up from germline, CDR1 is WNHNN and CDR2 is SYGVQD (reference sequence). The CDR3 sequence is 11 residues long. The CDR3 region is CASLQGVRQYF. Here the CDR3 DNA reads TGCGCCAGCTTACAAGGGGTGAGGCAGTATTTT.

This rearrangement joins TRBV11-3 to TRBJ2-3; D is possibly TRBD1 (6 bases). The CDR3 sequence is 14 residues long. In germline, CDR1 is SGHNT, CDR2 YENEEA. Trimming removed 5 bases from V and 5 bases from J, with 14 bases in between. The DNA for the CDR3 is TGTGCCAGCAGCCCGGGGACACTGGGAGATACGCAGTATTTT. Amino acids: CASSPGTLGDTQYF.

V gene TRBV25-1 combines with J gene TRBJ2-3; a weak D match, TRBD1 (5 bases). Germline CDR1 and CDR2: MGHDK and SYGVNS. V dropped 3 bases and J dropped 2 bases, with 9 bases sitting between them. This CDR3 region has 14 residues. CDR3 DNA sequence: TGTGCCAGCAGTGATTGGGGCCTCACAGATACGCAGTATTTT. Encoded protein: CASSDWGLTDTQYF.

The chain uses TRBV10-3 and TRBJ2-7; a weak D match, TRBD2 (6 bases). The CDR3 consists of 15 residues. Trimming took off 3 bases at V and 4 bases at J, with 16 bases between the two ends. Germline CDR1 is ENHRY and CDR2 is SYGVKD. The CDR3 spells CAISDLARRGYEQYF. The DNA for the CDR3 is TGTGCCATCAGTGACCTTGCCCGGAGGGGATACGAGCAGTACTTC.

This chain links TRBV6-6 with TRBJ1-6, with D unresolved. This CDR3 comprises 14 residues. Germline CDR1 is MNHNY and CDR2 is SVGAGI (reference sequence). Trimming cost V 0 bases and J 12 bases, with 12 bases left between them. CDR3 in amino acids: CASSYSAGFEPLHF. Here the CDR3 DNA reads TGTGCCAGCAGTTACTCGGCAGGCTTTGAACCCCTCCACTTT.

V usage is TRBV15 and J usage is TRBJ1-4; D gene ambiguous. This CDR3 contains 14 residues. Germline-derived CDR1 and CDR2 are LNHNV and YYDKDF (reference sequence). V lost 2 bases and J 7 bases, leaving 11 bases between the germline ends. Here the CDR3 reads CATSRPDFAEKLFF. In DNA form, the CDR3 reads TGTGCCACCAGCAGACCAGATTTCGCTGAAAAACTGTTTTTT.

This chain links TRBV19 with TRBJ2-3, with 7 bases aligning to TRBD2. Germline-derived CDR1 and CDR2 are LNHDA and SQIVND (reference sequence). The CDR3 spans 15 residues. V lost 1 base and J lost 6; bases outside the gene matches: 7. CDR3 loop: CASSIGGGRGDTQYF. The CDR3 DNA sequence: TGTGCCAGTAGTATAGGTGGAGGGCGGGGGGATACGCAGTATTTT.